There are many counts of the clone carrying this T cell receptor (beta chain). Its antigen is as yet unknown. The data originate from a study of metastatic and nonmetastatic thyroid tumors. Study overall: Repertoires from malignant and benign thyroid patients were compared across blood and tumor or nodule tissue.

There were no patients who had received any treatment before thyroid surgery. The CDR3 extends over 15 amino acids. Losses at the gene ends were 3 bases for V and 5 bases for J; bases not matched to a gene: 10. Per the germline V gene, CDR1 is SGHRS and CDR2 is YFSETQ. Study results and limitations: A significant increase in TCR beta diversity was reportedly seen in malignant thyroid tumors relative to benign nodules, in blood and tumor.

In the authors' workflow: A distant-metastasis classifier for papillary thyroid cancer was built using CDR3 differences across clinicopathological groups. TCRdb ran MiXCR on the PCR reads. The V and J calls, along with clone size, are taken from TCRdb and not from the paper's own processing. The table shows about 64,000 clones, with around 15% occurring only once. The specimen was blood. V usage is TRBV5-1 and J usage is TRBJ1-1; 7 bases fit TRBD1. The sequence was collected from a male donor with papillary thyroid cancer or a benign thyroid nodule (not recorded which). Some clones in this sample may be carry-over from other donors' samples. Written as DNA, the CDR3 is TGCGCCAGCAGCTCCGACGGAGGGGGCTGGACTGAAGCTTTCTTT. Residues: CASSSDGGGWTEAFF.